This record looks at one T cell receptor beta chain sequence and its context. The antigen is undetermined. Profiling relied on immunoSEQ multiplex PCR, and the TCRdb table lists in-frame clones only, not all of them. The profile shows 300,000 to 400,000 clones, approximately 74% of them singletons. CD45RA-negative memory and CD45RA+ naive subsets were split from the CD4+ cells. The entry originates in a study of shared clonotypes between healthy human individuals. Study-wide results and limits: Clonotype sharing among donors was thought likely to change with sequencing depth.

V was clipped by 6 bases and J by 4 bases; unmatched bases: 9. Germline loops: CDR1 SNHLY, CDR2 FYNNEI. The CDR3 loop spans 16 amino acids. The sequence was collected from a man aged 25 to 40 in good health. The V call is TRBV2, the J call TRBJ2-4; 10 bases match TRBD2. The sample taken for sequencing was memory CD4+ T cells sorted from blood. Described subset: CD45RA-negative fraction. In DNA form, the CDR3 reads TGTGCCAGCAGGGGTCGGTTAGCGGGAGGTAAAAACATTCAGTACTTC. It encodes CASRGRLAGGKNIQYF.